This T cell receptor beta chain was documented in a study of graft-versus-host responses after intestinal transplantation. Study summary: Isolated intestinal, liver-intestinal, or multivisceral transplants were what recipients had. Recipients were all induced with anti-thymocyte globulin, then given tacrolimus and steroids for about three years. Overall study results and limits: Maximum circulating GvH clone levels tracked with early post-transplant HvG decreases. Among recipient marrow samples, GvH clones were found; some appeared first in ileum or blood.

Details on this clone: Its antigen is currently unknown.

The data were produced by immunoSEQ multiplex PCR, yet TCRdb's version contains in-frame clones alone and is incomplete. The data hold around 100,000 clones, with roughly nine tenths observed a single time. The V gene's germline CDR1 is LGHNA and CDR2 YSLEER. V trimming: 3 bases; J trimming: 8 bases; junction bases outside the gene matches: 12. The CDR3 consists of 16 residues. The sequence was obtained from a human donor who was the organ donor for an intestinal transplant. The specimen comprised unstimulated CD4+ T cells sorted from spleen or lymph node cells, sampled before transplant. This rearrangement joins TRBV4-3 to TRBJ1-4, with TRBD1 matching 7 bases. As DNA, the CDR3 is TGCGCCAGCAGCCAGAAGGCACTGACAGGGTGGGAAAAACTGTTTTTT. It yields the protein CASSQKALTGWEKLFF.